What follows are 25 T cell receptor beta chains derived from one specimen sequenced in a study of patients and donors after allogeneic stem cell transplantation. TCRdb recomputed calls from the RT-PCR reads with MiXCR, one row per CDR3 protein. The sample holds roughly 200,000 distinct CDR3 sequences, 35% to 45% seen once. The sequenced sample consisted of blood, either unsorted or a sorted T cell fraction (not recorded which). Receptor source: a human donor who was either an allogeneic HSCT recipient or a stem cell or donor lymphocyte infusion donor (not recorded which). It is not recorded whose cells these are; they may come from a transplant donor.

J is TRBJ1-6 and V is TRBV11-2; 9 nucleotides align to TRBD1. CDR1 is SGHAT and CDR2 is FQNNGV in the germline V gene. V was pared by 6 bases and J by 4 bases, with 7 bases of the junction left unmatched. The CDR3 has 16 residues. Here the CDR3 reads CASSPWDRAYNSPLHF. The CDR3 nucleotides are TGTGCCAGCAGTCCCTGGGACAGGGCGTATAATTCACCCCTCCACTTT.

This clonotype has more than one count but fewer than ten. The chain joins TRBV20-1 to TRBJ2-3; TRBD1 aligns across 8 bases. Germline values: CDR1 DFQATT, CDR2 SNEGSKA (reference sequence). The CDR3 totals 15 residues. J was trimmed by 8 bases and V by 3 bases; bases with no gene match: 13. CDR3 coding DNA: TGCAGTGCTAGGCGAGACAGGGGTCCTCCGGGTACGCAGTATTTT. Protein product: CSARRDRGPPGTQYF.

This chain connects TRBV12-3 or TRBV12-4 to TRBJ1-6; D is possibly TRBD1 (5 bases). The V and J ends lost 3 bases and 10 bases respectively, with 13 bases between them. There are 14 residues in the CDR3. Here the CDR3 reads CASSLGTPTSPLHF. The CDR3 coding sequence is TGTGCCAGCAGTTTGGGGACTCCGACCTCACCCCTCCACTTT.

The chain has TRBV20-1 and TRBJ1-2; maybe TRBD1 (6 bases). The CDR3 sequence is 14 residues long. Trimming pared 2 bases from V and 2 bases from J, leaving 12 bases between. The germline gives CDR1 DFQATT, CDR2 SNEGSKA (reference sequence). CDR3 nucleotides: TGCAGTGCTAGAAAGCAAGGACAGAACTATGGCTACACCTTC. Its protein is CSARKQGQNYGYTF.

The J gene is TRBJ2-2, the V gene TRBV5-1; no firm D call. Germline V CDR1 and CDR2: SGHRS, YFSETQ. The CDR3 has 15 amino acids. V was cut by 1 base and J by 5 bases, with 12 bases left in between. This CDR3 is CASSLRSSLTGELFF. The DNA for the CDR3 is TGCGCCAGCAGCTTGCGGAGTAGTTTAACCGGGGAGCTGTTTTTT.

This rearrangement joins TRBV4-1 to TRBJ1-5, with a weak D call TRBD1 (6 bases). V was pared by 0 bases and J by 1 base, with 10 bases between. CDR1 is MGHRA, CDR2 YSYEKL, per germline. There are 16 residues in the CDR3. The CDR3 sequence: CASSQDGQGSNQPQHF. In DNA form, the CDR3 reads TGCGCCAGCAGCCAAGACGGGCAGGGGAGCAATCAGCCCCAGCATTTT.

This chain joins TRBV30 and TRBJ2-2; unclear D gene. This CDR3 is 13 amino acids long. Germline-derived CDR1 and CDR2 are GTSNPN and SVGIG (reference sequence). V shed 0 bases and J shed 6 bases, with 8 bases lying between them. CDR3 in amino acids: CAWSVVGSGELFF. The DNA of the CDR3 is TGTGCCTGGAGTGTAGTGGGATCCGGGGAGCTGTTTTTT.

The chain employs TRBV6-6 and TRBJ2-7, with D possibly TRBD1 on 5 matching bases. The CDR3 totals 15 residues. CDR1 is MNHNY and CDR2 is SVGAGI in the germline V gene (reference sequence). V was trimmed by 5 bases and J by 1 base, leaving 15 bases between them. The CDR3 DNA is TGTGCCAGCAGTCCTGGTTTTGGGGCTTCCTACGAGCAGTACTTC. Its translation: CASSPGFGASYEQYF.

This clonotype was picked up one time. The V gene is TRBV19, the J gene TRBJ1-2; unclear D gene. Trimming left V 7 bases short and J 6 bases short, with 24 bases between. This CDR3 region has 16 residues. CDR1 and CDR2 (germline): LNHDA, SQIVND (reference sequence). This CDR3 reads CASKEMREIGVDGYTF. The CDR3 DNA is TGTGCCAGTAAAGAGATGAGGGAAATTGGGGTCGATGGCTACACCTTC.

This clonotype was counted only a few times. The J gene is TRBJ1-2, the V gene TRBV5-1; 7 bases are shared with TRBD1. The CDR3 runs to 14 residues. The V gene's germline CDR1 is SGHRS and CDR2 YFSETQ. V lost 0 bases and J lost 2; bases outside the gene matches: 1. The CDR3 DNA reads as TGCGCCAGCAGCTTGGACAGGGGAAACTATGGCTACACCTTC. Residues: CASSLDRGNYGYTF.

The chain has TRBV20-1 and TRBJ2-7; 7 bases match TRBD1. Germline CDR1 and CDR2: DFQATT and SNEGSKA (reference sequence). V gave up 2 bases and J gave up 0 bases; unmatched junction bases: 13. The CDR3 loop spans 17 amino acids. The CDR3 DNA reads TGCAGTGCTAGAACCCCCCCGGGACAGTCCCGCTCCTACGAGCAGTACTTC. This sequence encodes CSARTPPGQSRSYEQYF.

The CDR3 DNA reads as TGTGCCAGCAGCCAAGACCCCGGGGACCCGCTTTACGAGCAGTACTTC. Translated, it gives CASSQDPGDPLYEQYF. The chain uses TRBV3-1 and TRBJ2-7; D is perhaps TRBD1 or TRBD2 (5 bases each). V shed 0 bases and J shed 4 bases, with 16 bases lying between them. The CDR3 has 16 amino acids. From germline, CDR1 is LGHDT and CDR2 YNNKEL (reference sequence).

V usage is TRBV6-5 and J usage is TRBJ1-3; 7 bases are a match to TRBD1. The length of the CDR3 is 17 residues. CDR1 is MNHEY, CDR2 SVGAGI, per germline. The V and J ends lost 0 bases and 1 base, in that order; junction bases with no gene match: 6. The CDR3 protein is CASSYSSGGESGNTIYF. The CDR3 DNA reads TGTGCCAGCAGTTACTCGTCAGGGGGAGAATCTGGAAACACCATATATTTT.

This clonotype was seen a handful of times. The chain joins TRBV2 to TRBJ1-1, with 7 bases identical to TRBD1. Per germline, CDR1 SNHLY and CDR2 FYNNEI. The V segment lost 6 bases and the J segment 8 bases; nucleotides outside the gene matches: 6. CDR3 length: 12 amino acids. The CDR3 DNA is TGTGCCAGCAGCGGCGACAGGGTGGAAGCTTTCTTT. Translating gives CASSGDRVEAFF.

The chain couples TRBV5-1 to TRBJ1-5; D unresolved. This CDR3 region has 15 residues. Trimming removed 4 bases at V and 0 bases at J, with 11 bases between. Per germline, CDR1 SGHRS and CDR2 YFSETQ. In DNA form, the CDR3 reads TGCGCCAGCAGCCCGGACGGCTATAGCAATCAGCCCCAGCATTTT. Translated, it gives CASSPDGYSNQPQHF.

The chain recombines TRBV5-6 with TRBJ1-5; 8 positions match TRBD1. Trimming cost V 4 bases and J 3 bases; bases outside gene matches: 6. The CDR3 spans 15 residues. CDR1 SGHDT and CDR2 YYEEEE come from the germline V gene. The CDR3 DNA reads TGTGCCAGCAGCCTCCAGGGGGCCAACAATCAGCCCCAGCATTTT. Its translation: CASSLQGANNQPQHF.

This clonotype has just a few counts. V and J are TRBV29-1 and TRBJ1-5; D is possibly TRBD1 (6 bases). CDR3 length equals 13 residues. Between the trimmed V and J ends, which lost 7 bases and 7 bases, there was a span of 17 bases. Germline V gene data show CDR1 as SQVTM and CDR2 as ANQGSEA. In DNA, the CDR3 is TGCAGCGCCCAACAGGGAGGAGGACAGCCCCAGCATTTT. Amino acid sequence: CSAQQGGGQPQHF.

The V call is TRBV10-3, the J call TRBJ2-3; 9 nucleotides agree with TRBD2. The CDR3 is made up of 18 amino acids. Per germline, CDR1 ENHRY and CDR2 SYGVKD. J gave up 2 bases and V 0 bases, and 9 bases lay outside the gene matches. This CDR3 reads CAISESTASGVITDTQYF. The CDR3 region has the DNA TGTGCCATCAGTGAGTCGACGGCTAGCGGGGTTATCACAGATACGCAGTATTTT.

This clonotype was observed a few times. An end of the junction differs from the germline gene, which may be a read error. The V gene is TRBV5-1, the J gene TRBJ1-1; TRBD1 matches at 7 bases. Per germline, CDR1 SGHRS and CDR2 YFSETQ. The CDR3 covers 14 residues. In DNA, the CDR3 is TGTGCCAGCAGCCTCAGGGGGAGGAACACTGAAGCTTTCTTT. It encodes CASSLRGRNTEAFF.

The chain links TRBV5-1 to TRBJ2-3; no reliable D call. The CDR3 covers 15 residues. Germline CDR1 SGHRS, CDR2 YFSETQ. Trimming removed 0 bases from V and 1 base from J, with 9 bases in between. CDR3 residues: CASSLELPRTDTQYF. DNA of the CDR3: TGCGCCAGCAGCTTGGAGCTACCCCGCACAGATACGCAGTATTTT.

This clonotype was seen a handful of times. The CDR3 spells CASSWTSGSYNEQFF. Here the CDR3 DNA reads TGTGCCAGCAGTTGGACTAGCGGGTCTTACAATGAGCAGTTCTTC. The V and J genes are TRBV12-3 or TRBV12-4 and TRBJ2-1, with 11 bases aligning to TRBD2. The CDR3 sequence is 15 residues long. Losses at the gene ends were 4 bases for V and 4 bases for J; bases not matched to a gene: 3.

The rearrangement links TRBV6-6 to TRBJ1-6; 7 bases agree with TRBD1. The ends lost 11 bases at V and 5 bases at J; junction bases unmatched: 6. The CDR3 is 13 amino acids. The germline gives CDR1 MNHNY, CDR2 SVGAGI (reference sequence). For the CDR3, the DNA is TGTGCCGCGAGAGACAGGGATAATTCACCCCTCCACTTT. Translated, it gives CAARDRDNSPLHF.

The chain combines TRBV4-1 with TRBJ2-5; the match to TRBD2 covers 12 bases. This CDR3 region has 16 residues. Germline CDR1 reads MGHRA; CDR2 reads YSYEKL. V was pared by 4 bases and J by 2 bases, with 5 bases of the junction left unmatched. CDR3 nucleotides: TGCGCCAGCAGCCCCCGGACTAGCGGGGCGCAAGAGACCCAGTACTTC. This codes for CASSPRTSGAQETQYF.

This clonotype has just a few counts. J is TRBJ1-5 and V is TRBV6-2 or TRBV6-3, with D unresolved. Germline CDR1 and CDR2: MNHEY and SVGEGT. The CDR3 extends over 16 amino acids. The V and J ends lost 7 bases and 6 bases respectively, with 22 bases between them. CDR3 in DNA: TGTGCCAGCAACCTCGGGCGGGCACTACCAGGTCAGCCCCAGCATTTT. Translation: CASNLGRALPGQPQHF.

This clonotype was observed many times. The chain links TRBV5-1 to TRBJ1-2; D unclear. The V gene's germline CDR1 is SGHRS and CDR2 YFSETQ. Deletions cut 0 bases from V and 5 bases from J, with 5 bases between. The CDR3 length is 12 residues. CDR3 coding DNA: TGCGCCAGCAGCTTGGGAGGGTATGGCTACACCTTC. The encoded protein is CASSLGGYGYTF.